This TCR beta chain was observed in a study of shared clonotypes between healthy human individuals. Clones were read by immunoSEQ multiplex PCR, and TCRdb kept only the in-frame ones, dropping some. The table lists 700,000 or so clones, 72% of them singletons. The CDR3 runs 16 residues. Germline V gives CDR1 SGHAT, CDR2 FQNNGV. The junction had 9 bases not matched to a gene; V was cut back by 4 bases and J by 6 bases. The sequencing sample was made of memory CD4+ T cells sorted from blood. As for subset: CD45RA-negative fraction. This chain uses TRBV11-2 with TRBJ2-2; 9 nucleotides match TRBD2. The sequence was obtained from a woman aged 25-40 years in good health. The CDR3 bases are TGTGCCAGCAGCTCGTTGGTAGCGGGAGCGGCCGGGGAGCTGTTTTTT. Translating gives CASSSLVAGAAGELFF.